The T cell receptor beta chain described here comes from a study of regulatory T cells in long-lasting Graves disease. As for the study in general: Persistence in Graves' disease required over 5 years of antithyroid drugs plus positive TSH receptor antibodies.

In its sample, this clonotype was seen a few times. Antigen specificity is unknown. Indicated time point: persistent/refractory GD, antithyroid drugs over 5 years with positive TRAb. RNA from PBMCs was the source of the TCR library. Roughly 10 milliliters of peripheral blood were drawn into EDTA tubes. V dropped 3 bases and J dropped 0 bases, with 15 bases sitting between them. This CDR3 spans 17 amino acids. Germline loops: CDR1 LNHDA, CDR2 SQIVND (reference sequence). Notes on the study in general: Clonotypes that were public and shared totalled roughly 3,000 in persistent patients versus over 800 in new patients.

HTBI primers from iRepertoire and Arm-PCR of CDR3 regions yielded the TCR beta libraries. In the original processing: Gene usage covered about 60 TRBV and 14 TRBJ segments. Each CDR3 protein gets one entry after TCRdb re-called the multiplex PCR reads with MiXCR. The V and J calls were not made by the authors but by TCRdb's processing. The sample lists hundreds of thousands of distinct CDR3 sequences, about 30% occurring once. This specimen consisted of peripheral blood mononuclear cells (PBMCs), obtained when the disease was refractory, from a patient treated with antithyroid drugs. V and J are TRBV19 and TRBJ1-3; D is possibly TRBD1 (5 bases). The sequence derives from a female donor with Graves disease. The CDR3 sequence is CASSIQATASSGNTIYF. CDR3 in DNA: TGTGCCAGTAGTATCCAGGCGACAGCGAGCTCTGGAAACACCATATATTTT. The full variable domain, its missing parts supplied by reference TRBV19 and TRBJ1-3, is DGGITQSPKYLFRKEGQNVTLSCEQNLNHDAMYWYRQDPGQGLRLIYYSQIVNDFQKGDIAEGYSVSREKKESFPLTVTSAQKNPTAFYLCASSIQATASSGNTIYFGEGSWLTVV.